Following are 18 T cell receptor beta chains from one sample sequenced in a study of T-cell reconstitution after alpha-beta-depleted transplantation in children. Library preparation (for TCRbeta) was performed with unique molecular identifiers. TCRdb processed the PCR reads anew with MiXCR; each CDR3 protein has one entry. The sample includes about 580,000 distinct CDR3 sequences, around 27% seen only once; the top ten take under 45%. The specimen comprised PBMCs, sampled before TCRalphabeta/CD19-depleted stem cell transplant. The source of these receptors is a boy under two years old with Wiskott-Aldrich syndrome, due to receive a stem cell transplant.

This chain's CDR3 is CASSTDGARGNIQYF. In DNA, the CDR3 is TGTGCCAGCAGCACCGACGGGGCTAGGGGAAACATTCAGTACTTC. This chain connects TRBV9 to TRBJ2-4; either TRBD1 or TRBD2 may supply D (5 bases each). CDR1 and CDR2 (germline): SGDLS, YYNGEE. The CDR3 sequence is 15 residues long. The V gene lost 4 bases and the J gene lost 6 bases, with 17 bases spanning the gap.

In DNA form, the CDR3 reads TGTGCCAGCAGTGAACCACTGACAGGGGGGGTGAACGAGCAGTACTTC. It translates to CASSEPLTGGVNEQYF. This chain connects TRBV6-1 to TRBJ2-7; TRBD1 aligns across 9 bases. Per germline, CDR1 MNHNS and CDR2 SASEGT. V dropped 2 bases and J dropped 5; count of bases not matched to a gene: 10. There are 16 residues in the CDR3.

The chain combines TRBV20-1 with TRBJ1-2; D may be TRBD1 (5 bases). The germline V gene has CDR1 DFQATT and CDR2 SNEGSKA (reference sequence). The CDR3 length is 14 residues. With 6 bases removed from V and 8 bases from J, the gap between germline ends came to 22 bases. The CDR3, as DNA: TGCAGTGCCCCCCCCAGGGAGTATGGGCAGGGCTACACCTTC. Protein product: CSAPPREYGQGYTF.

This clonotype was seen more than once but under ten times. V usage is TRBV5-6 and J usage is TRBJ2-5; 14 bases align to TRBD2. Germline V gene sequence: CDR1 SGHDT, CDR2 YYEEEE. V shed 2 bases, J shed 5 bases, and the junction held 2 bases outside the gene matches. The length of the CDR3 is 15 residues. DNA for the CDR3: TGTGCCAGCAGCTTCCGGACTAGCGGGAGGGAGACCCAGTACTTC. Protein: CASSFRTSGRETQYF.

The chain has TRBV5-1 and TRBJ2-7, with 8 bases identical to TRBD2. With 0 bases clipped from V and 0 bases from J, the junction kept 8 bases outside the gene matches. This CDR3 spans 17 amino acids. CDR1 SGHRS and CDR2 YFSETQ come from the germline V gene. The CDR3: CASSLALAGFFSYEQYF. In DNA, the CDR3 is TGCGCCAGCAGCTTGGCTCTAGCGGGCTTTTTCTCCTACGAGCAGTACTTC.

This clonotype was observed a handful of times. This sequence joins TRBV5-1 and TRBJ2-5, with D possibly being TRBD1 (6 bases). This CDR3 is 13 amino acids long. The ends were cut back, 4 bases at V and 4 bases at J, with 11 bases in the middle. In germline, CDR1 is SGHRS, CDR2 YFSETQ. The CDR3 DNA reads as TGCGCCAGCAGCCCGGGGACACCAGAGACCCAGTACTTC. Its translation is CASSPGTPETQYF.

This clonotype was seen more than once but under ten times. J is TRBJ2-7 and V is TRBV6-5; tentatively, D is TRBD1 (5 bases). Germline assignment: CDR1 MNHEY and CDR2 SVGAGI. The CDR3 totals 16 residues. V lost 4 bases to trimming and J lost 2 bases, with 18 bases between them. This CDR3 reads CASSSDRELRAYEQYF. The CDR3 DNA reads TGTGCCAGCAGTTCAGACAGAGAATTGAGAGCCTACGAGCAGTACTTC.

This clonotype has a handful of counts. J is TRBJ2-6 and V is TRBV24-1, with D unresolved. The CDR3 extends over 17 amino acids. The V and J ends lost 3 bases and 0 bases respectively, with 11 bases between them. Germline V gene lookup returns CDR1 KGHDR and CDR2 SFDVKD. CDR3: CATSDSDGYSGANVLTF. The CDR3 DNA reads as TGTGCCACCAGTGATAGCGACGGGTACTCTGGGGCCAACGTCCTGACTTTC.

J is TRBJ2-3 and V is TRBV20-1, with D hard to call. Germline-derived CDR1 and CDR2 are DFQATT and SNEGSKA (reference sequence). Trimming cost V 4 bases and J 0 bases, with 20 bases left between them. The CDR3 is made up of 17 amino acids. The CDR3 spells CSATPTQVSASTDTQYF. The CDR3 DNA is TGCAGTGCTACTCCGACGCAGGTTTCAGCTAGCACAGATACGCAGTATTTT.

DNA of the CDR3: TGCAGTGCTAGTAATCTAGACTCCTACAATGAGCAGTTCTTC. Translating gives CSASNLDSYNEQFF. The J gene is TRBJ2-1, the V gene TRBV20-1, with no clear D. The CDR3 totals 14 residues. The V and J ends lost 3 bases and 0 bases respectively, with 9 bases between them. The V gene's germline CDR1 is DFQATT and CDR2 SNEGSKA (reference sequence).

At least ten counts were recorded for this clonotype. Mismatch with germline at one junction end may stem from a read error. The gene calls are TRBV5-1 and TRBJ2-1; D not certain. CDR1 and CDR2 (germline): SGHRS, YFSETQ. The CDR3 covers 12 residues. DNA for the CDR3: TGTGCCAGCAGCTTAGCCTACAATGAGCAGTTCTTC. The encoded protein is CASSLAYNEQFF. The complete variable domain, with remaining parts taken from reference TRBV5-1 and TRBJ2-1, reads KAGVTQTPRYLIKTRGQQVTLSCSPISGHRSVSWYQQTPGQGLQFLFEYFSETQRNKGNFPGRFSGRQFSNSRSEMNVSTLELGDSALYLCASSLAYNEQFFGPGTRLTVL.

The chain employs TRBV12-3 or TRBV12-4 and TRBJ2-3; 10 bases fit TRBD2. The CDR3 sequence is 15 residues long. V shed 2 bases, J shed 5 bases, and the junction held 4 bases outside the gene matches. CDR3 DNA sequence: TGTGCCAGCAGTTTAACTAGCGGGATTAGAGATACGCAGTATTTT. Translating it yields CASSLTSGIRDTQYF.

The chain uses TRBV5-6 and TRBJ2-2; D perhaps matches TRBD2 (5 bases). The V end was cut by 0 bases, the J end by 5 bases, with 17 bases between. The CDR3 runs to 17 residues. Germline CDR1 and CDR2: SGHDT and YYEEEE. As DNA, the CDR3 is TGTGCCAGCAGCTTGGGCTCCGGGATAAGGGTTACCGGGGAGCTGTTTTTT. This sequence encodes CASSLGSGIRVTGELFF.

V is TRBV20-1 and J is TRBJ2-7; 9 bases map to TRBD2. The junction had 6 bases not matched to a gene; V was cut back by 0 bases and J by 6 bases. The CDR3 is 14 residues long. Germline V CDR1 and CDR2: DFQATT, SNEGSKA (reference sequence). DNA for the CDR3: TGCAGTGCTAGAGATCACGGACTAGCGAGCGAGCAGTACTTC. Amino acid sequence: CSARDHGLASEQYF.

This clonotype has more than one count but fewer than ten. The rearrangement joins TRBV27 to TRBJ2-3; 8 nucleotides agree with TRBD1. Germline V CDR1 and CDR2: MNHEY, SMNVEV (reference sequence). The V gene end was trimmed by 1 base and the J gene end by 4 bases; junction bases not matched to a gene: 7. The CDR3 length is 16 residues. The CDR3 reads CASSLLDRAGPDTQYF. CDR3 in DNA: TGTGCCAGCAGTTTATTGGACAGGGCTGGGCCAGATACGCAGTATTTT.

The sample holds a few counts of this clonotype. This sequence joins TRBV5-1 and TRBJ2-5; D uncertain. The CDR3 runs to 14 residues. In germline, CDR1 is SGHRS, CDR2 YFSETQ. V shed 1 base and J shed 4 bases, with 11 bases lying between them. CDR3 DNA: TGCGCCAGCAGCTTGATCCGGGCAGGAGAGACCCAGTACTTC. Translation: CASSLIRAGETQYF. The full variable domain, completed using reference TRBV5-1 and TRBJ2-5, is KAGVTQTPRYLIKTRGQQVTLSCSPISGHRSVSWYQQTPGQGLQFLFEYFSETQRNKGNFPGRFSGRQFSNSRSEMNVSTLELGDSALYLCASSLIRAGETQYFGPGTRLLVL.

The rearrangement links TRBV20-1 to TRBJ2-1; TRBD2 matches at 9 bases. Germline V CDR1 and CDR2: DFQATT, SNEGSKA (reference sequence). V shed 5 bases, J shed 10 bases, and the junction held 12 bases outside the gene matches. The CDR3 sequence is 14 residues long. CDR3 protein: CSAPVASGMGEQFF. The CDR3 nucleotides read TGCAGTGCTCCCGTGGCTAGCGGGATGGGGGAGCAGTTCTTC.

This clonotype showed up just a few times. The V gene is TRBV12-3 or TRBV12-4, the J gene TRBJ2-2, with 13 bases lining up with TRBD2. The V segment lost 4 bases and the J segment 7 bases; nucleotides outside the gene matches: 3. The CDR3 runs 15 residues. The CDR3 protein is CASSSRTSGSGELFF. In DNA form, the CDR3 reads TGTGCCAGCAGTTCTCGGACTAGCGGGAGCGGGGAGCTGTTTTTT.